The clone carrying this T cell receptor (beta chain) was observed a handful of times. Its matching antigen is unknown. The TCR beta cDNA libraries carried unique molecular identifiers. TCRdb redid the calling of the PCR reads with MiXCR, one entry per CDR3 protein. The sample holds roughly 700,000 distinct CDR3 sequences, roughly 27% seen once. This record belongs to a study of post-analysis software for immune sequencing data. Overall study results and limits: Controls had lower frequencies than patients of about 5 TRBV segments, which included TRBV5-6, TRBV5-1 and TRBV20-1.

The CDR3 has 14 amino acids. Germline CDR1 MNHNS, CDR2 SASEGT. Trimming left V 2 bases short and J 2 bases short, with 7 bases between. The sequence derives from a girl aged 5 to 17 with multiple sclerosis. The sequenced sample consisted of blood. J is TRBJ1-5 and V is TRBV6-1; tentative D call: TRBD1 (6 bases). CDR3 amino acids: CASSERQGNQPQHF. CDR3 bases: TGTGCCAGCAGTGAAAGACAGGGCAATCAGCCCCAGCATTTT.